These 3 T cell receptor beta chains came from one sample sequenced in a study of cytomegalovirus exposure and HLA in healthy donors. The PCR was carried out with 60 Vbeta primers and 13 Jbeta primers. Using immunoSEQ multiplex PCR, the repertoire was profiled, and TCRdb retains in-frame clones only, with some absent. The sample lists about 200,000 clones, about four fifths occurring once. Sequences were obtained from PBMCs. These receptors originate from a woman in her 30s in good health and CMV-seropositive.

This rearrangement joins TRBV5-1 to TRBJ2-3; 15 bases fit TRBD2. The CDR3 has 17 amino acids. Unmatched junction bases numbered 7, after V lost 4 bases and J lost 4 bases. Germline V lookup: CDR1 SGHRS, CDR2 YFSETQ. The CDR3 sequence is CASSPGGLAGGPDTQYF. The CDR3, as DNA: TGCGCCAGCAGCCCGGGCGGACTAGCGGGGGGGCCAGATACGCAGTATTTT.

This clone was counted between two and nine times. V is TRBV6-6 and J is TRBJ1-2; D gene unclear. Germline V lookup: CDR1 MNHNY, CDR2 SVGAGI (reference sequence). Deletions cut 5 bases from V and 0 bases from J, with 10 bases between. This CDR3 is built from 14 residues. The CDR3 loop is CASSRGRTNYGYTF. The CDR3 nucleotides read TGTGCCAGCAGTCGAGGCAGAACTAACTATGGCTACACCTTC.

This clone was seen only once. The chain links TRBV4-3 to TRBJ2-1, with a tentative D call TRBD2 (6 bases). The CDR3 runs 14 residues. V shed 5 bases and J shed 6 bases, with 14 bases lying between them. Germline V gene sequence: CDR1 LGHNA, CDR2 YSLEER. DNA for the CDR3: TGCGCCAGCAGCATGGGACTGGATAGCAATGAGCAGTTCTTC. As protein: CASSMGLDSNEQFF.